Sequencing of this TCR beta chain was carried out in a study of T cell repertoires in cytomegalovirus infection. On the study more broadly: It was the public TCR beta signatures that indicated both CMV infection and matching HLA type. Broader study findings: The ex vivo response was dominated by HLA-C-restricted CMV-specific TCR beta clonotypes. Adding up the frequency of public TCR beta families identified people who carried CMV plus the relevant HLA.

TCRdb reprocessed the reads with MiXCR, giving one entry per CDR3 protein. This sample has about 830,000 distinct CDR3 sequences, with approximately 29% found just once. V lost 4 bases, J lost 4 bases, and 11 bases lay in between. Germline V gene data show CDR1 as SGHRS and CDR2 as YFSETQ. The CDR3 runs to 13 residues. To note about this clonotype: What it binds is unknown.

This specimen consisted of cultured CD8+ T cells from PBMCs, obtained from culture after CMV antigen stimulation. The rearrangement joins TRBV5-1 to TRBJ1-1; D gene ambiguous. The origin of this receptor is a human donor in good health (CMV status not recorded). Some clones in this sample may be carry-over from other donors' samples. The chain's CDR3 is CASSQRLFTEAFF. CDR3 DNA: TGCGCCAGCAGCCAGCGGTTGTTCACTGAAGCTTTCTTT.